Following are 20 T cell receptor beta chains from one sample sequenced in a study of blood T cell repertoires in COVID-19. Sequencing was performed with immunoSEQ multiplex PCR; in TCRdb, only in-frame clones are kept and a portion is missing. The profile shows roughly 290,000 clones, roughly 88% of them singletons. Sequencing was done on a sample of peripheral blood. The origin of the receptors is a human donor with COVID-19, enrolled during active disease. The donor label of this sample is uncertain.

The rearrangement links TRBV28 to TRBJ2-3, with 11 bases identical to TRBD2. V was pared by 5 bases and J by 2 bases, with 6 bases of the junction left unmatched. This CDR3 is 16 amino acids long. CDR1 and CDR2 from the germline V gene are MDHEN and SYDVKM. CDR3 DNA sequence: TGTGCCAGCAGTCTCCAACTAGCGGGAGACACAGATACGCAGTATTTT. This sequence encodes CASSLQLAGDTDTQYF.

The CDR3 DNA is TGTGCCAGCAATCCCGTGGACAAGGCAGGTGGCTACACCTTC. This gives the protein CASNPVDKAGGYTF. The V gene is TRBV6-5, the J gene TRBJ1-2; D possibly corresponds to TRBD1 (5 bases). Deletions cut 7 bases from V and 7 bases from J, with 19 bases between. The CDR3 covers 14 residues. Germline loops: CDR1 MNHEY, CDR2 SVGAGI.

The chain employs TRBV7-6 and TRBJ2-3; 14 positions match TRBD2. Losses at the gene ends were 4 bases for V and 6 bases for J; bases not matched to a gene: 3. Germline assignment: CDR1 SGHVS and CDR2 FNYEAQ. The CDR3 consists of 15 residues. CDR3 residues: CASSSGLAGDDTQYF. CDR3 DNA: TGTGCCAGCAGCTCGGGACTAGCGGGAGATGATACGCAGTATTTT.

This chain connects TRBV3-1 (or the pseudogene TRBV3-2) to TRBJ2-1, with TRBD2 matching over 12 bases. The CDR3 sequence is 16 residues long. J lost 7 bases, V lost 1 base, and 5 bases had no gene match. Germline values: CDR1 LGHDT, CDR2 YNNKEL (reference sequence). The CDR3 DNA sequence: TGTGCCAGCAGCCAAGGACTAGCGGGAGAGAGGAATGAGCAGTTCTTC. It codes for CASSQGLAGERNEQFF.

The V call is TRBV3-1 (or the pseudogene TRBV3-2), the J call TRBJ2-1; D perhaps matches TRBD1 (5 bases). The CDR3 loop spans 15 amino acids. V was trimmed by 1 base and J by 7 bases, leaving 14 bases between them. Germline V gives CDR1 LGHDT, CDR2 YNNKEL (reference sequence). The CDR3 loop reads CASSQARVSRNEQFF. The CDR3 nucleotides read TGTGCCAGCAGCCAAGCCAGGGTGTCGAGGAATGAGCAGTTCTTC.

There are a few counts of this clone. CDR3 sequence reads: CAWSANEQFF. CDR3 coding DNA: TGTGCCTGGAGCGCGAATGAGCAGTTCTTC. The V gene is TRBV30, the J gene TRBJ2-1; unclear D gene. The CDR3 contains 10 residues. Germline CDR1 and CDR2: GTSNPN and SVGIG (reference sequence). The ends were cut back, 3 bases at V and 7 bases at J, with 4 bases in the middle.

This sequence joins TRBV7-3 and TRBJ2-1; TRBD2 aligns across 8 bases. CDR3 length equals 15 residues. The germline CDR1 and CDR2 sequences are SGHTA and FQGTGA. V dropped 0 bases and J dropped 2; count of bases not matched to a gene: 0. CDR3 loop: CASSLTSGAYNEQFF. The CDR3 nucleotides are TGTGCCAGCAGCTTAACTAGCGGGGCCTACAATGAGCAGTTCTTC.

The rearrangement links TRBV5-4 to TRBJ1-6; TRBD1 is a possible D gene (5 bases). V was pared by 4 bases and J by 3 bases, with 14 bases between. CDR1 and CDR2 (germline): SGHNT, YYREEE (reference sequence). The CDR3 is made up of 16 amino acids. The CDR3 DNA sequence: TGTGCCAGCAGCCCGGGGGGGTTCCTCTATAATTCACCCCTCCACTTT. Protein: CASSPGGFLYNSPLHF.

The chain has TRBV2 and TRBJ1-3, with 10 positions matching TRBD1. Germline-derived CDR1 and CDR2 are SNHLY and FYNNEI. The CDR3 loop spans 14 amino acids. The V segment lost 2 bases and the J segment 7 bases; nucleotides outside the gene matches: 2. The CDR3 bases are TGTGCCAGCAGTGAATTGGACAGGGGGAACACCATATATTTT. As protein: CASSELDRGNTIYF.

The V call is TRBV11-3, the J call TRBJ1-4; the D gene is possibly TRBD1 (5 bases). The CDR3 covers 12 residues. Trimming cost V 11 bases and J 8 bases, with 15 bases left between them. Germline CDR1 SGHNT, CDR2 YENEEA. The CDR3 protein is CAPLGEGEKLFF. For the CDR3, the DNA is TGTGCCCCCCTAGGGGAAGGAGAAAAACTGTTTTTT. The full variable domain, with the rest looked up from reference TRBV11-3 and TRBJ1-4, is EAGVVQSPRYKIIEKKQPVAFWCNPISGHNTLYWYLQNLGQGPELLIRYENEEAVDDSQLPKDRFSAERLKGVDSTLKIQPAELGDSAVYLCAPLGEGEKLFFGSGTQLSVL.

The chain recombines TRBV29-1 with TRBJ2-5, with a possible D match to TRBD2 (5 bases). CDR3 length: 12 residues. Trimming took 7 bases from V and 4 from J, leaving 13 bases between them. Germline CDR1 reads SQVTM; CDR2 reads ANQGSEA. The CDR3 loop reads CSARLSGETQYF. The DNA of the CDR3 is TGCAGCGCACGACTCAGCGGAGAGACCCAGTACTTC.

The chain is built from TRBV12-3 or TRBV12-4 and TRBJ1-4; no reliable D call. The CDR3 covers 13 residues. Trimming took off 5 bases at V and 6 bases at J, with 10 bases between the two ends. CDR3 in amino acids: CASSPGAYEKLFF. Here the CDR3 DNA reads TGTGCCAGCAGTCCGGGAGCTTATGAAAAACTGTTTTTT.

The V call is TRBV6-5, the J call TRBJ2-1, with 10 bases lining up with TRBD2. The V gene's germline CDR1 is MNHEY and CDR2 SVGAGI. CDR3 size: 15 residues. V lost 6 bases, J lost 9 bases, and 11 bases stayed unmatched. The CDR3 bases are TGTGCCAGCAGCGACCGAGCGGGAGGGCCTGGTGAGCAGTTCTTC. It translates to CASSDRAGGPGEQFF.

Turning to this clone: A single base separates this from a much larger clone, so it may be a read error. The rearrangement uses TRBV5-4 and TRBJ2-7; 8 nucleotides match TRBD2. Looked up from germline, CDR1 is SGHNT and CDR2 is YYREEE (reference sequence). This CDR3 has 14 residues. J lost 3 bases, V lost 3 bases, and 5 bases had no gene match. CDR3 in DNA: TGTGCCAGCAGCTCCGGACTAGCAGTCTACGAGCAGTACTTC. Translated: CASSSGLAVYEQYF.

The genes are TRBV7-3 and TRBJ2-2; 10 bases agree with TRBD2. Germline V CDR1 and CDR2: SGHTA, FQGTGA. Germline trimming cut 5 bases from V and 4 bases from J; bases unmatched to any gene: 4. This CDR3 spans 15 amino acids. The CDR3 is CASSRAGGTTGELFF. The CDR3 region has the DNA TGTGCCAGCAGCCGAGCGGGAGGGACCACCGGGGAGCTGTTTTTT.

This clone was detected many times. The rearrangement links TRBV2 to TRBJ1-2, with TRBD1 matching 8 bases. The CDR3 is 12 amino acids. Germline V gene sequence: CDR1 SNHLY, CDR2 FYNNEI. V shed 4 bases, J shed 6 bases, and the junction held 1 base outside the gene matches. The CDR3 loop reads CASSATGDGYTF. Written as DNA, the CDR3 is TGTGCCAGCAGTGCGACAGGGGATGGCTACACCTTC.

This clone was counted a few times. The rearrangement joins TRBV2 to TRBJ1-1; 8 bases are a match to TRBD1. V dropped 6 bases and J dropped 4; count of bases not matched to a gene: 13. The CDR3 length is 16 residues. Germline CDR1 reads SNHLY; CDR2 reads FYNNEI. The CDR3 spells CASSLNPQGGGTEAFF. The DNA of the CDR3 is TGTGCCAGCAGCCTAAACCCACAGGGGGGAGGCACTGAAGCTTTCTTT.

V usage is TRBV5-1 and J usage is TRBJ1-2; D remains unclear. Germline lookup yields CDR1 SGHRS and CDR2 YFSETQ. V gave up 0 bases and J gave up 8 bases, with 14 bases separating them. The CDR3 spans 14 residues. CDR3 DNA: TGCGCCAGCAGCTTGGCCGGAGAGTTTGAGGGCTACACCTTC. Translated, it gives CASSLAGEFEGYTF.

In nucleotides, the CDR3 is TGTGCCAGCAGCGCCGGGGACTCCCCAGAGCAGTACTTC. Translation gives CASSAGDSPEQYF. This chain uses TRBV11-3 with TRBJ2-7; D is perhaps TRBD2 (6 bases). Looked up from germline, CDR1 is SGHNT and CDR2 is YENEEA. V lost 5 bases to trimming and J lost 7 bases, with 15 bases between them. The CDR3 is 13 residues long.

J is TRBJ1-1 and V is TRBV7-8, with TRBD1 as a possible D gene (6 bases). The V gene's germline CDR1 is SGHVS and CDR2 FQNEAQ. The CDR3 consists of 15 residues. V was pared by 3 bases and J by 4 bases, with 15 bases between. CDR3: CASSFGAGTLTEAFF. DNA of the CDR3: TGTGCCAGCAGCTTTGGGGCCGGGACACTCACTGAAGCTTTCTTT.